Below are 24 T cell receptor beta chains sequenced from a single sample in a study of T cell responses to AZD1222 COVID-19 vaccine. The table came from immunoSEQ multiplex PCR; TCRdb's copy has only in-frame clones and leaves some out. The sample lists around 75,000 clones, around 84% occurring once. The input for sequencing was peripheral blood, taken on day 0 of AZD1222 vaccination. The receptors shown here come from an adult in good health.

This rearrangement joins TRBV11-2 to TRBJ1-6, with 8 positions matching TRBD1. Germline V lookup: CDR1 SGHAT, CDR2 FQNNGV. CDR3 length equals 13 residues. V lost 6 bases, J lost 7 bases, and 2 bases stayed unmatched. CDR3 loop: CASRTGANSPLHF. The CDR3 coding sequence is TGTGCCAGCAGGACAGGGGCGAATTCACCCCTCCACTTT.

The genes are TRBV11-2 and TRBJ1-4; D not certain. Germline CDR1 reads SGHAT; CDR2 reads FQNNGV. The CDR3 consists of 13 residues. V was trimmed by 5 bases and J by 11 bases, leaving 15 bases between them. The CDR3 region is CASSPDRSGKLFF. CDR3 bases: TGTGCCAGCAGCCCTGATCGTAGTGGGAAACTGTTTTTT.

The V call is TRBV28, the J call TRBJ2-1; 9 nucleotides line up with TRBD1. In germline, CDR1 is MDHEN, CDR2 SYDVKM. V gave up 3 bases and J gave up 6 bases; unmatched junction bases: 0. The CDR3 spans 13 residues. CDR3 in amino acids: CASSLTGGNEQFF. CDR3 nucleotides: TGTGCCAGCAGTTTGACAGGGGGCAATGAGCAGTTCTTC.

The chain combines TRBV6-1 with TRBJ1-2; 8 nucleotides align to TRBD1. The CDR3 spans 16 residues. Trimming took 4 bases from V and 1 from J; bases not matched to a gene: 8. Germline CDR1 is MNHNS and CDR2 is SASEGT. The CDR3 protein is CASSGQGARGNYGYTF. The CDR3 DNA reads TGTGCCAGCAGTGGGCAGGGGGCGCGGGGTAACTATGGCTACACCTTC.

The chain combines TRBV10-3 with TRBJ1-4; the D is unclear. With 10 bases removed from V and 4 bases from J, the gap between germline ends came to 16 bases. The CDR3 sequence is 14 residues long. Per germline, CDR1 ENHRY and CDR2 SYGVKD. The CDR3 loop is CATRGDINNEKLFF. The DNA of the CDR3 is TGTGCCACCAGAGGTGATATAAATAATGAAAAACTGTTTTTT.

CDR3 in amino acids: CASSVRGVKAKNIQYF. The CDR3 nucleotides read TGTGCCAGCAGTGTAAGGGGCGTGAAAGCCAAAAACATTCAGTACTTC. V and J are TRBV2 and TRBJ2-4; D may be TRBD1 (5 bases). The CDR3 is 16 residues long. The ends were cut back, 4 bases at V and 0 bases at J, with 13 bases in the middle. Germline V gene data show CDR1 as SNHLY and CDR2 as FYNNEI.

The gene calls are TRBV27 and TRBJ2-1; 10 nucleotides line up with TRBD2. V lost 6 bases, J lost 9 bases, and 29 bases stayed unmatched. Per the germline V gene, CDR1 is MNHEY and CDR2 is SMNVEV (reference sequence). There are 21 residues in the CDR3. CDR3: CASSTLQGPGTAGGARGEQFF. Here the CDR3 DNA reads TGTGCCAGCAGCACCTTACAAGGCCCAGGGACAGCGGGAGGGGCAAGGGGTGAGCAGTTCTTC.

V gene TRBV7-2 combines with J gene TRBJ1-1; D remains unclear. Deletions cut 5 bases from V and 11 bases from J, with 12 bases between. CDR3 length: 11 residues. The V gene's germline CDR1 is SGHTA and CDR2 FQGNSA. The CDR3 loop reads CASSLRGRAFF. CDR3 in DNA: TGTGCCAGCAGCCTTCGGGGTCGGGCTTTCTTT.

This sequence joins TRBV24-1 and TRBJ2-2, with 8 bases aligning to TRBD2. Germline V CDR1 and CDR2: KGHDR, SFDVKD. There are 17 residues in the CDR3. J was trimmed by 4 bases and V by 1 base; bases with no gene match: 7. The CDR3 DNA follows: TGTGCCACCAGTGATTTACTAGCGGATGTGAGCACCGGGGAGCTGTTTTTT. It is translated as CATSDLLADVSTGELFF.

This chain connects TRBV18 to TRBJ2-7; TRBD1 agrees at 7 bases. This CDR3 has 13 residues. Germline-derived CDR1 and CDR2 are KGHSH and LQKENI. J lost 7 bases, V lost 6 bases, and 9 bases had no gene match. CDR3 in amino acids: CASSPQGDEEQYF. The CDR3 DNA reads TGTGCCAGCTCTCCTCAGGGGGATGAGGAGCAGTACTTC.

V usage is TRBV5-5 and J usage is TRBJ2-1; 11 nucleotides agree with TRBD2. J was trimmed by 13 bases and V by 1 base; bases with no gene match: 19. Germline V lookup: CDR1 SGHKS, CDR2 YYEKEE (reference sequence). CDR3 size: 18 residues. The CDR3 here is CASSLSLGTSGTERFQFF. DNA for the CDR3: TGTGCCAGCAGCTTGTCCCTCGGGACTAGCGGAACCGAAAGATTTCAGTTCTTC.

The sample holds one count of this clone. V is TRBV18 and J is TRBJ1-1; D call uncertain. Germline V lookup: CDR1 KGHSH, CDR2 LQKENI. With 5 bases removed from V and 0 bases from J, the gap between germline ends came to 10 bases. The CDR3 sequence is 14 residues long. Here the CDR3 reads CASSSTEVNTEAFF. DNA of the CDR3: TGTGCCAGCTCATCCACAGAGGTGAACACTGAAGCTTTCTTT. Based on the CDR3 plus reference TRBV18 and TRBJ1-1, the full variable domain is NAGVMQNPRHLVRRRGQEARLRCSPMKGHSHVYWYRQLPEEGLKFMVYLQKENIIDESGMPKERFSAEFPKEGPSILRIQQVVRGDSAAYFCASSSTEVNTEAFFGQGTRLTVV.

Turning to this clone: The sample carries other DNA sequences with the same CDR3. The chain has TRBV9 and TRBJ2-1; 8 bases match TRBD2. CDR1 and CDR2 (germline): SGDLS, YYNGEE. V shed 0 bases, J shed 2 bases, and the junction held 1 base outside the gene matches. The CDR3 consists of 15 residues. CDR3 coding DNA: TGTGCCAGCAGCGTAGCGGGGGGGCCCTACAATGAGCAGTTCTTC. It yields the protein CASSVAGGPYNEQFF.

The chain links TRBV2 to TRBJ2-5; D is unresolved. The ends were cut back, 6 bases at V and 0 bases at J, with 11 bases in the middle. Per the germline V gene, CDR1 is SNHLY and CDR2 is FYNNEI. CDR3 size: 14 residues. The CDR3 nucleotides read TGTGCCAGCAGGTATGACTGGAACCAAGAGACCCAGTACTTC. Protein product: CASRYDWNQETQYF.

The chain joins TRBV11-1 to TRBJ2-1; no definite D call. Germline CDR1 reads SGHAT; CDR2 reads FQDESV (reference sequence). V was cut by 3 bases and J by 5 bases, with 8 bases left in between. The CDR3 is 13 residues long. The CDR3 loop reads CASSLIRNNEQFF. The CDR3 DNA is TGTGCCAGCAGCTTGATCAGAAACAATGAGCAGTTCTTC.

The chain carries TRBV4-1 and TRBJ2-6, with TRBD2 matching over 12 bases. The CDR3 spans 17 residues. With 6 bases clipped from V and 1 base from J, the junction kept 4 bases outside the gene matches. Germline V gives CDR1 MGHRA, CDR2 YSYEKL. Written as DNA, the CDR3 is TGCGCCAGCAGATTACTAGCGGGGGGTTCTGGGGCCAACGTCCTGACTTTC. It is translated as CASRLLAGGSGANVLTF.

About this clone itself: At the DNA level, this CDR3 is encoded by other sequences in the same sample as well. This chain's CDR3 is CASSPPRETQYF. The DNA for the CDR3 is TGTGCCAGCTCACCACCGCGAGAGACCCAGTACTTC. This sequence joins TRBV18 and TRBJ2-5; D remains ambiguous. The CDR3 is 12 residues long. With 0 bases removed from V and 4 bases from J, the gap between germline ends came to 3 bases. Germline V gene data show CDR1 as KGHSH and CDR2 as LQKENI.

In its sample, this clone was seen a few times. Other DNA sequences in the sample encode the same CDR3. This chain joins TRBV19 and TRBJ1-6; D possibly corresponds to TRBD1 (5 bases). The CDR3 sequence is 12 residues long. Germline CDR1 and CDR2: LNHDA and SQIVND (reference sequence). Trimming pared 6 bases from V and 8 bases from J, leaving 8 bases between. CDR3 sequence (DNA): TGTGCCAGTAGCAGCAGGGATTCACCCCTCCACTTT. Its protein product is CASSSRDSPLHF.

As to this clone: Sequence at one end of the junction differs from germline and may be a read error. J is TRBJ2-1 and V is TRBV7-7, with D tentatively TRBD1 or TRBD2 (5 bases each). Per the germline V gene, CDR1 is SSHAT and CDR2 is FNYEAQ (reference sequence). This CDR3 spans 15 amino acids. This chain's CDR3 is CASSPGTDSYNEQFF. Written as DNA, the CDR3 is TGTGCTAGCAGTCCCGGGACGGACTCCTACAATGAGCAGTTCTTC.

This sequence joins TRBV9 and TRBJ2-1; D could derive from TRBD1 or TRBD2 (5 bases each). The germline V gene has CDR1 SGDLS and CDR2 YYNGEE. The CDR3 is made up of 15 amino acids. Trimming left V 5 bases short and J 0 bases short, with 12 bases between. Here the CDR3 reads CASSGTGSSYNEQFF. Here the CDR3 DNA reads TGTGCCAGCAGTGGGACGGGGAGCTCCTACAATGAGCAGTTCTTC.

The V call is TRBV19, the J call TRBJ1-1; D may be TRBD1 (6 bases). Germline CDR1 and CDR2: LNHDA and SQIVND (reference sequence). V was pared by 2 bases and J by 0 bases, with 16 bases between. CDR3 length: 17 amino acids. This CDR3 is CASSIRGAGALNTEAFF. The CDR3, as DNA: TGTGCCAGTAGTATAAGGGGGGCAGGGGCCTTGAACACTGAAGCTTTCTTT.

J is TRBJ2-5 and V is TRBV6-4; 11 nucleotides align to TRBD2. Per germline, CDR1 MRHNA and CDR2 SNTAGT. The CDR3 length is 14 residues. V was pared by 5 bases and J by 5 bases, with 4 bases of the junction left unmatched. The DNA of the CDR3 is TGTGCCAGCAGTTTGACTAGCGGGGCGGAGACCCAGTACTTC. Protein product: CASSLTSGAETQYF.

In this sample, this clone turned up once. This chain links TRBV3-1 (or the pseudogene TRBV3-2) with TRBJ1-2, with unresolved D. Germline CDR1 and CDR2: LGHDT and YNNKEL (reference sequence). The CDR3 consists of 15 residues. Trimming took 0 bases from V and 8 from J, leaving 16 bases between them. The CDR3 coding sequence is TGTGCCAGCAGCCAAGATATTTGGGTGATGGGCGGCTACACCTTC. Translation: CASSQDIWVMGGYTF.

The chain recombines TRBV10-2 with TRBJ2-7; TRBD1 is a possible D gene (5 bases). The CDR3 is 14 residues long. Between the trimmed V and J ends, which lost 0 bases and 1 base, there was a span of 7 bases. The germline V gene encodes CDR1 WSHSY and CDR2 SAAADI. This CDR3 is CASSESKGSYEQYF. The CDR3 nucleotides are TGCGCCAGCAGTGAGTCAAAGGGGTCCTACGAGCAGTACTTC.